This T cell receptor beta chain was obtained from a study of blood T cell repertoires in COVID-19. Study information: Sites in the United States, Italy and Spain provided acute and convalescent COVID-19 samples. Sample material is recorded as cDNA or gDNA derived from T cells, B-cell-depleted T cells, or PBMCs.

How the authors handled the data: Estimated nucleated cell counts came from reference gene primer amplification. Sequenced by immunoSEQ multiplex PCR; TCRdb stores in-frame clones only, minus some. V, J and clone size were drawn from that table, and D and trimming were deduced from the DNA. This sample carries 65,000 or so clones, 75% to 80% of them seen once, and the ten largest clones take less than 30%. The CDR3 spans 13 residues. Trimming took off 4 bases at V and 6 bases at J, with 10 bases between the two ends. Material: peripheral blood. This TCR was recovered from a human donor in a cohort sampled during active COVID-19. This chain links TRBV12-3 or TRBV12-4 with TRBJ2-1; no definite D call. In DNA, the CDR3 is TGTGCCAGCAGTTCCCCGCGTGGCAATGAGCAGTTCTTC. Translating it yields CASSSPRGNEQFF.